The TCR beta chain described here comes from a study of cytomegalovirus exposure and HLA in healthy donors. The overall study: One earlier analysis, a look at around 170 million T cells, found 117 million unique TCR beta sequences.

The ends lost 5 bases at V and 0 bases at J; junction bases unmatched: 4. Germline V gene sequence: CDR1 SGHAT, CDR2 FQNNGV. The CDR3 consists of 15 residues. The study's findings and limits: A later look showed TCR association rates differing by HLA locus, highest for DRB1 and lowest for HLA-C. A later analysis associated under 20,000 TCR beta sequences with HLA alleles at a 0.05 false discovery rate.

In the PCR, 60 Vbeta and 13 Jbeta primers were used. The method was immunoSEQ multiplex PCR; TCRdb's version includes in-frame clones alone and lacks a portion of them. The sample lists about 130,000 clones, approximately 80% occurring once. This clone was detected only once. What it binds is not known. Sequenced sample: PBMCs. V usage is TRBV11-2 and J usage is TRBJ2-1, with 7 bases identical to TRBD2. The sequence was obtained from a man aged 25 to 40 in good health and CMV-seronegative. The CDR3 coding sequence is TGTGCCAGCAGCACTCGGACTAGCTCCTACAATGAGCAGTTCTTC. It yields the protein CASSTRTSSYNEQFF.